Sequencing of this TCR beta chain was carried out in a study of shared clonotypes between healthy human individuals. At the level of the study: Aged 18 to 49, the donors were a couple of women and three men.

Data came from immunoSEQ multiplex PCR; TCRdb stores just in-frame clones and leaves some out. Among about 1.5 million clones listed, approximately 96% were seen once. Points on this clone: Distinct nucleotide sequences in the sample also encode this CDR3.

Trimming stripped 2 bases from V and 1 base from J, with 8 bases between. CDR1 is SGHVS, CDR2 FNYEAQ, per germline. The CDR3 extends over 14 amino acids. Only Caucasian adults living in Nashville, Tennessee made up the donor group. This sequence joins TRBV7-6 and TRBJ1-1; possible D gene TRBD1, 5 bases. This sequence was found in a man between 25 and 39 years old in good health. The sample was naive CD4+ T cells sorted from blood. The subset was: CD45RA+ positively selected. Here the CDR3 reads CASSLSGGNTEAFF. CDR3 DNA sequence: TGTGCCAGCAGCTTATCGGGGGGGAACACTGAAGCTTTCTTT. The entire variable domain, with the rest obtained from reference TRBV7-6 and TRBJ1-1, is as follows: GAGVSQSPRYKVTKRGQDVALRCDPISGHVSLYWYRQALGQGPEFLTYFNYEAQQDKSGLPNDRFSAERPEGSISTLTIQRTEQRDSAMYRCASSLSGGNTEAFFGQGTRLTVV.